This section outlines one T cell receptor (beta chain) sequence together with its context. This CDR3 is 13 amino acids long. Deletions cut 4 bases from V and 3 bases from J, with 11 bases between. Germline-derived CDR1 and CDR2 are SGHRS and YFSETQ. The sample originates from a study of human T cells and chemical hapten exposure. Study-level background: There were weekly diphenylcyclopropenone doses to the scalp for patients throughout the roughly 23-week study.

Time point: patch test 2, 6 weeks after DPC sensitization. Treatment in this sample: therapeutic diphenylcyclopropenone sensitization with weekly scalp DPC. Donation of samples came from alopecia patients who were 18 to 70 years old and suitable for DPC. Source study methods: A typical sample had 95,638 TCRs, with roughly 20,000 to 700,000 overall. TCRdb fed the RACE reads into MiXCR, producing one record per CDR3 protein. Clone size and V and J calls follow TCRdb, not the original study. The data contain 120,000 to 150,000 distinct CDR3 sequences, 12% of them singletons. This receptor was identified in a woman between 50 and 59 years old with alopecia areata. Some clones in this sample may be carry-over from other donors' samples. This chain uses TRBV5-1 with TRBJ2-7; either TRBD1 or TRBD2 may fit D (5 bases each). The specimen was whole blood, collected in connection with sensitization to the hapten diphenylcyclopropenone (DPC). The CDR3, as DNA: TGCGCCAGCAGCCGGGACCGAAACTACGAGCAGTACTTC. As protein: CASSRDRNYEQYF. Full variable domain (outside the CDR3, taken from reference TRBV5-1 and TRBJ2-7): KAGVTQTPRYLIKTRGQQVTLSCSPISGHRSVSWYQQTPGQGLQFLFEYFSETQRNKGNFPGRFSGRQFSNSRSEMNVSTLELGDSALYLCASSRDRNYEQYFGPGTRLTVT.